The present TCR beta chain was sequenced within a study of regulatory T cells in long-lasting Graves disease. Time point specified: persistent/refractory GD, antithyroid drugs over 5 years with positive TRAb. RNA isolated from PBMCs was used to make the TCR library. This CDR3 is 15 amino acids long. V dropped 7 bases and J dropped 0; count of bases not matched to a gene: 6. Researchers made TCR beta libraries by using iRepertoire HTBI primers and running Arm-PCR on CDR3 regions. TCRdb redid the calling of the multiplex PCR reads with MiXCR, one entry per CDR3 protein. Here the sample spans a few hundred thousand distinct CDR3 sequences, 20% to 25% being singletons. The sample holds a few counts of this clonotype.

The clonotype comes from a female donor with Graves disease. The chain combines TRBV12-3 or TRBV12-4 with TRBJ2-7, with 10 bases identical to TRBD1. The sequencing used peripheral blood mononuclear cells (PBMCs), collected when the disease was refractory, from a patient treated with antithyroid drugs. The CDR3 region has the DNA TGTGCCAGCAATAACCGGGACAGGGGCTCCTACGAGCAGTACTTC. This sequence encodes CASNNRDRGSYEQYF.